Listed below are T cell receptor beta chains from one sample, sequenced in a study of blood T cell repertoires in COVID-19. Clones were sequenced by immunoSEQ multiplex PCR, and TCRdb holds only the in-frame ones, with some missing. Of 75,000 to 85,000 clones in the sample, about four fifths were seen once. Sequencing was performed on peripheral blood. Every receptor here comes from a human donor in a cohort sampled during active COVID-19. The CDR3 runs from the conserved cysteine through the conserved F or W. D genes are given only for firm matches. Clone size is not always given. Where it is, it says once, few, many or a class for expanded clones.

TGTGCCAGCAGCTTAGATAGAGGGGGCGGTGGGGCCAACGTCCTGACTTTC | CASSLDRGGGGANVLTF | TRBV11-2 | TRBD1 | TRBJ2-6 | NA
TGTGCCAGCAGCGCCAATCCGGGGGGAGCTGGAAACACCATATATTTT | CASSANPGGAGNTIYF | TRBV11-2 | NA | TRBJ1-3 | NA
TGTGCCACCGGGGGGGGTAGCGGGGTGGAGCAGTTCTTC | CATGGGSGVEQFF | TRBV15 | TRBD2 | TRBJ2-1 | NA
TGTGCCAGCAGTATTCAGGGGGCTCGGAGCACTGAAGCTTTCTTT | CASSIQGARSTEAFF | TRBV27 | TRBD1 | TRBJ1-1 | few
TGTGCCAGCAGCTTAACGTGGGCTAGCGGCGTCCCCGGGGAGCTGTTTTTT | CASSLTWASGVPGELFF | TRBV7-3 | TRBD2 | TRBJ2-2 | NA
TGTGCCAGAAGCTTGACCGGGGACAGGGGGCGACACGAGCAGTACTTC | CARSLTGDRGRHEQYF | TRBV5-3 | TRBD1 | TRBJ2-7 | NA
TGCGCCAGCAAGGGGTCCGGCATGAACACTGAAGCTTTCTTT | CASKGSGMNTEAFF | TRBV10-2 | NA | TRBJ1-1 | NA
TGTGCCAGCAGCGCCGGGGTGGGGGAGCAGTACTTC | CASSAGVGEQYF | TRBV7-2 | NA | TRBJ2-7 | once
TGCGCCAGCAGCTTGGTCCGTTCCTTGACAGGGTCCCCCTACGAGCAGTACTTC | CASSLVRSLTGSPYEQYF | TRBV5-1 | TRBD1 | TRBJ2-7 | NA
TGTGCCAGCAGCGGGGAAACAGGGACCGGGGAGCTGTTTTTT | CASSGETGTGELFF | TRBV3-1/TRBV3-2 | NA | TRBJ2-2 | NA
TGCGCCAGCAGGGCAGGCTTCATGAACACTGAAGCTTTCTTT | CASRAGFMNTEAFF | TRBV4-1 | NA | TRBJ1-1 | NA
TGTGCCAGCAGTTACTGGACAGCTAATCAGCCCCAGCATTTT | CASSYWTANQPQHF | TRBV6-2/TRBV6-3 | NA | TRBJ1-5 | NA
TGTGCCAGCATTTCTAGAGCTGAAGCTTTCTTT | CASISRAEAFF | TRBV6-5 | NA | TRBJ1-1 | NA
TGTGCCAGCAGCCAGACAGGCTACGGGACCTACGAGCAGTACTTC | CASSQTGYGTYEQYF | TRBV4-2 | NA | TRBJ2-7 | NA
TGCGCCAGCAGCATCCGGGACAGAACCTACGAGCAGTACTTC | CASSIRDRTYEQYF | TRBV5-1 | TRBD1 | TRBJ2-7 | NA
TGTGCCAGCTCACCGCAGGGAGGCCTCTATGGCTACACCTTC | CASSPQGGLYGYTF | TRBV18 | NA | TRBJ1-2 | NA
TGTGCCAGCAGTGGGGCTAGCGGGGAAGCGGGGTTTGGCACAGATACGCAGTATTTT | CASSGASGEAGFGTDTQYF | TRBV2 | TRBD2 | TRBJ2-3 | NA
TGTGCCAGCAGTCCGGACAGGACTGGGGCCAACGTCCTGACTTTC | CASSPDRTGANVLTF | TRBV2 | TRBD1 | TRBJ2-6 | once
TGTGCCAGCAGCGGATGGGGACTTATCCCCGGGGAGCTGTTTTTT | CASSGWGLIPGELFF | TRBV9 | NA | TRBJ2-2 | NA
TGTGCCAGCAGCACCAGCGGAGGGGGCCGGGATACGCAGTATTTT | CASSTSGGGRDTQYF | TRBV7-9 | NA | TRBJ2-3 | NA
TGCGCCAGCAGCTTGAGGGGATCTCCCTCCTACGAGCAGTACTTC | CASSLRGSPSYEQYF | TRBV5-1 | NA | TRBJ2-7 | NA
TGTGCCAGCAGTTACTTGGGCCCCCCCTACGAGCAGTACTTC | CASSYLGPPYEQYF | TRBV6-5 | NA | TRBJ2-7 | NA
TGTGCCAGCAATACTTATTGGGAGGTGGCAAAGACCCAGTACTTC | CASNTYWEVAKTQYF | TRBV6-5 | NA | TRBJ2-5 | NA
TGTGCCAGCAGCCAAGCTGTGCAGGGGGGCTACACCTTC | CASSQAVQGGYTF | TRBV4-2 | NA | TRBJ1-2 | once
TGTGCCAGCAGCTTAAGGGAGGAAGGGGCCCGCTTC | CASSLREEGARF | TRBV5-6 | NA | TRBJ2-7 | many
TGTGCCAGCAGACGGACAGGGAACCAAGAGACCCAGTACTTC | CASRRTGNQETQYF | TRBV21-1 | NA | TRBJ2-5 | NA
TGTGCCTGGAGTGTACAGGCAGGGGGGATTGAAAAACTGTTTTTT | CAWSVQAGGIEKLFF | TRBV30 | TRBD1 | TRBJ1-4 | NA
TGTGCCAGCAGTTTATTAGGACAGGGGACGAAGGAGACCCAGTACTTC | CASSLLGQGTKETQYF | TRBV27 | TRBD1 | TRBJ2-5 | NA
TGCAGCGTTCCGGGACAGGACTACGAGCAGTACTTC | CSVPGQDYEQYF | TRBV29-1 | TRBD1 | TRBJ2-7 | NA
TGTGCCAGCAGCGTAGCCACCACGGGACAGGGATCCTACGAGCAGTACTTC | CASSVATTGQGSYEQYF | TRBV9 | TRBD1 | TRBJ2-7 | NA
TGTGCCAGCAGCCAGGGCTGGACTGAAGCTTTCTTT | CASSQGWTEAFF | TRBV3-1/TRBV3-2 | NA | TRBJ1-1 | NA
TGCGCCAGCAGCCAACTTATAGGACAGAGCAATTTCCAGTTCTTC | CASSQLIGQSNFQFF | TRBV5-1 | NA | TRBJ2-1 | once
TGCGCCAGCAGCGTCCTCGGGGGGACTACAGATACGCAGTATTTT | CASSVLGGTTDTQYF | TRBV5-1 | TRBD2 | TRBJ2-3 | NA
TGTGCCAGCAGCTTAACGTTAGGACAGGGAGGTGGAAACACCATATATTTT | CASSLTLGQGGGNTIYF | TRBV13 | TRBD1 | TRBJ1-3 | NA
TGCGCCAGCAGCTTGGGCGGCGGGGGGGCGAACACCGGGGAGCTGTTTTTT | CASSLGGGGANTGELFF | TRBV5-1 | TRBD2 | TRBJ2-2 | NA
TGTGCCAGCAGCCCCCACCGGGGGGCGGGTACTGAAGCTTTCTTT | CASSPHRGAGTEAFF | TRBV9 | NA | TRBJ1-1 | NA
TGTGCCAGCAGCTTAGGCGGGGGTAGGGAGACCCAGTACTTC | CASSLGGGRETQYF | TRBV7-3 | TRBD2 | TRBJ2-5 | few
TGTGCCAGCAGTTGGACGGGACAGGGGGTCTACACGTCCTACGAGCAGTACTTC | CASSWTGQGVYTSYEQYF | TRBV6-2/TRBV6-3 | TRBD1 | TRBJ2-7 | NA
TGTGCCTGGAGTCCACCCCCACAGGGGGCTACCTACAATGAGCAGTTCTTC | CAWSPPPQGATYNEQFF | TRBV30 | TRBD1 | TRBJ2-1 | NA
TGTGCCAGCAGCCAAGCTGGCGGAACCTACGAGCAGTACTTC | CASSQAGGTYEQYF | TRBV4-2 | NA | TRBJ2-7 | once
TGTGCCAGCAGTGTGGCACAGGGATTCGGCGAGCAGTACTTC | CASSVAQGFGEQYF | TRBV2 | NA | TRBJ2-7 | NA
TGCGCCAGCAGAGGGACAGGGCGAGGCACCGGGGAGCTGTTTTTT | CASRGTGRGTGELFF | TRBV10-2 | TRBD1 | TRBJ2-2 | NA
TGCAGTGCTAGTGGGCGGACAGGCCTTGGACTAAGCTACGAGCAGTACTTC | CSASGRTGLGLSYEQYF | TRBV20-1 | NA | TRBJ2-7 | NA
TGTGCCAGCAGCCCGCTAGCGGCAGATACGCAGTATTTT | CASSPLAADTQYF | TRBV7-3 | TRBD2 | TRBJ2-3 | NA
TGCGCCAGCAGCTTTGGGCCACAGAACACCGGGGAGCTGTTTTTT | CASSFGPQNTGELFF | TRBV5-1 | NA | TRBJ2-2 | NA
TGCGCCGGACGGTCAACAAGCGGGGGGGCCGGAACCGGGGAGCTGTTTTTT | CAGRSTSGGAGTGELFF | TRBV5-1 | TRBD2 | TRBJ2-2 | NA
TGTGCCAGCTCACCGACTAGCGGGGGGGAATACAATGAGCAGTTCTTC | CASSPTSGGEYNEQFF | TRBV18 | TRBD2 | TRBJ2-1 | NA
TGTGCCAGCAGCTTAGCCGGGGAGACCTACGAGCAGTACTTC | CASSLAGETYEQYF | TRBV7-2 | NA | TRBJ2-7 | NA
TGTGCCAGCAGTGAGGGACTGCCATCCTACGAGCAGTACTTC | CASSEGLPSYEQYF | TRBV2 | NA | TRBJ2-7 | medium-sized
TGTGCCAGCAGGCGACTAGCGGGGGGGTCCTACGAGCAGTACTTC | CASRRLAGGSYEQYF | TRBV2 | TRBD2 | TRBJ2-7 | NA
TGTGCCAGCAGTGAAGTTTCAGGGGCGGATGGCTACACCTTC | CASSEVSGADGYTF | TRBV2 | NA | TRBJ1-2 | NA
TGTGCCAGCAGCTTAATAGGAGGGAACACTGAAGCTTTCTTT | CASSLIGGNTEAFF | TRBV7-3 | NA | TRBJ1-1 | NA
TGTGCCAGCAGCCTCGACCGGACAGGGACCACCTACGAGCAGTACTTC | CASSLDRTGTTYEQYF | TRBV3-1/TRBV3-2 | TRBD1 | TRBJ2-7 | NA
TGTGCCAGCAGCTTACGACAGGGGCATGGCTACACCTTC | CASSLRQGHGYTF | TRBV7-2 | TRBD1 | TRBJ1-2 | NA